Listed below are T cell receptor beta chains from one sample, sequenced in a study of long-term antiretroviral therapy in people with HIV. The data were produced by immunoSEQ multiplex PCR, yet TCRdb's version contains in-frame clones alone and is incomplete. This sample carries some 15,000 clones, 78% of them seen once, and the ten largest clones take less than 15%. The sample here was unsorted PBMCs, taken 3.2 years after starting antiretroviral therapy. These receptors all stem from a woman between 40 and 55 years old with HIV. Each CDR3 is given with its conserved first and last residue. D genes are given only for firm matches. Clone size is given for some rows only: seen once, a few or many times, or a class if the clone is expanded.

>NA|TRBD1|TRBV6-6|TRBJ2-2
TGTGCCAGCACCGGACAGGGAGGAGCCGGGGAGCTGTTTTTT
CASTGQGGAGELFF
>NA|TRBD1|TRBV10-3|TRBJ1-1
TGTGCCATCTTCTCTCAGGGGGACACTGAAGCTTTCTTT
CAIFSQGDTEAFF
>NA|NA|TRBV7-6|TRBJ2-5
TGTGCCAGCAGCTTAGGAACTAGCCGAGAGACCCAGTACTTC
CASSLGTSRETQYF
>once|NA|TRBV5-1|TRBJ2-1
TGCGCCAGCAGCTTGGTCGCCCAGGGCCTGGGCAATGAGCAGTTCTTC
CASSLVAQGLGNEQFF
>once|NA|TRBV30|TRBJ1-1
TGTGCCTGGAGTGTAGGTGGCAACATGAACACTGAAGCTTTCTTT
CAWSVGGNMNTEAFF
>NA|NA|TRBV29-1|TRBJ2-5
TGCAGCGTCGGCGGGGACCTTCAAGAGACCCAGTACTTC
CSVGGDLQETQYF
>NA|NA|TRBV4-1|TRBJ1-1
TGCGCCAGCAGCCAAGTGCTAGTTAACACTGAAGCTTTCTTT
CASSQVLVNTEAFF
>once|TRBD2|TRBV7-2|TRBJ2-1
TGTGCCAGCAGCTTATTCTCCACGGGGGGGTACTACAATGAGCAGTTCTTC
CASSLFSTGGYYNEQFF
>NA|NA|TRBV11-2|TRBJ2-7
TGTGCCAGCAGCTTGCCTGGCTACGAGCAGTACTTC
CASSLPGYEQYF
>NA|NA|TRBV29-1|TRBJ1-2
TGCAGCGTTGACCAGGATGGCTACACCTTC
CSVDQDGYTF
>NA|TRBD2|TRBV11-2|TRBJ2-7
TGTGCCAGCAGCTTATGGCTAGCGGGGACGCCCTACGAGCAGTACTTC
CASSLWLAGTPYEQYF
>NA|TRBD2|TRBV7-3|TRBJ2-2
TGTGCCAGCAGCCCCATGATGTTGCGGGGGGGCGCCGGGGAGCTGTTTTTT
CASSPMMLRGGAGELFF
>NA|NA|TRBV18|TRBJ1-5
TGTGCCAGCTCACTGCGGGACTCCAATCAGCCCCAGCATTTT
CASSLRDSNQPQHF
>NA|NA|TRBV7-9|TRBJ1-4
TGTGCCAGCAGCTTAGGAGCGGGGGGAGGAGAAAAACTGTTTTTT
CASSLGAGGGEKLFF
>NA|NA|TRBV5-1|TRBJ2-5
TGCGCCAGCAGCAGGACCCCCGGGGAGACCCAGTACTTC
CASSRTPGETQYF
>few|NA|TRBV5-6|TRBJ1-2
TGTGCCAGCCTCCCCGTCGGGAACTATGGCTACACCTTC
CASLPVGNYGYTF
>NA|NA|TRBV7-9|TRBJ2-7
TGTGCCAGCAGCCCAATGAACGAGCAGTACTTC
CASSPMNEQYF
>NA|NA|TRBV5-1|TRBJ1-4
TGCGCCAGCAGGGTAGGCGAGGCAACTAATGAAAAACTGTTTTTT
CASRVGEATNEKLFF
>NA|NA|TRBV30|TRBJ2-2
TGTGCCTGGAGCAGCAGGGTCGACGGGGAGCTGTTTTTT
CAWSSRVDGELFF
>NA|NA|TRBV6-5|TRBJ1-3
TGTGCCAGCAGCCGCTCCGGGACATCCGGAAACACCATATATTTT
CASSRSGTSGNTIYF
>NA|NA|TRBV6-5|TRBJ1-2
TGTGCCAGCAGTTACGAGGGGGGGTTATACTATGGCTACACCTTC
CASSYEGGLYYGYTF
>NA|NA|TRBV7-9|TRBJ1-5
TGTGCCAGCAGCCTCGCAGGGGTCAATCAGCCCCAGCATTTT
CASSLAGVNQPQHF
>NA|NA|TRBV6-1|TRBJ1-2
TGTGCCAGCAGTGACTTCTCACCCTATGGCTACACCTTC
CASSDFSPYGYTF
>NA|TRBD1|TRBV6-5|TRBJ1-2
TGTGCCAGCAGTTACTCTGGGCAGGGGGCCGAGGGCTACACCTTC
CASSYSGQGAEGYTF
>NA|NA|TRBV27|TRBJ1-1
TGTGCCAGCAGGACGGGGAACACTGAAGCTTTCTTT
CASRTGNTEAFF
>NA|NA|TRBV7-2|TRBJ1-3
TGTGCCAGCAGCTTAGCGAACGGTTGGGCTGGAAACACCATATATTTT
CASSLANGWAGNTIYF
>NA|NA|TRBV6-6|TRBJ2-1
TGTGCCAGCTCCTCCCCCTACAATGAGCAGTTCTTC
CASSSPYNEQFF
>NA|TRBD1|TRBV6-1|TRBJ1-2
TGTGCCAGCAGTAGGGAGGGGGCGGGGGATGGCTACACCTTC
CASSREGAGDGYTF
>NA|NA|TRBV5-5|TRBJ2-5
TGTGCCAGCAGCTTGGTTTCAAGTCAAGAGACCCAGTACTTC
CASSLVSSQETQYF
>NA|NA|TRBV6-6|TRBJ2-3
TGTGCCAGCAGTGACGGGACCTGGTATACGCAGTATTTT
CASSDGTWYTQYF